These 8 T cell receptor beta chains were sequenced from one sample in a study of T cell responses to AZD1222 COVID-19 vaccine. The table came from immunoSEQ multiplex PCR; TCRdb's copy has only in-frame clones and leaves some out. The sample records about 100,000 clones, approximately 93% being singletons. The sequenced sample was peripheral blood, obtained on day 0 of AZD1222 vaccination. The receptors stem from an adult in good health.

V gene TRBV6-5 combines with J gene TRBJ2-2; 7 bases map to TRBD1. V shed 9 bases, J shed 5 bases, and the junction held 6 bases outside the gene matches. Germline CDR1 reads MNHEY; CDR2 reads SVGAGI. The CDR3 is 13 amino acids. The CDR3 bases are TGTGCCAGTTCCGGACAGGAGACCGGGGAGCTGTTTTTT. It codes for CASSGQETGELFF.

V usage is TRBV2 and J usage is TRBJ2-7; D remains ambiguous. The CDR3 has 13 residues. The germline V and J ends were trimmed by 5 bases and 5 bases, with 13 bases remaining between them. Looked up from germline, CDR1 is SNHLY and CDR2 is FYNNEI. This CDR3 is CASSKVDQNEQYF. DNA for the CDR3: TGTGCCAGCAGTAAAGTGGACCAAAACGAGCAGTACTTC.

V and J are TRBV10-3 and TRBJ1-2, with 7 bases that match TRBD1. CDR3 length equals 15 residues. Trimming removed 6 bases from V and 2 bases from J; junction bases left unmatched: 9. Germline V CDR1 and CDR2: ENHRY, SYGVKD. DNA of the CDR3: TGTGCCATCAGGGGGCCGGCGACAGGGAACTATGGCTACACCTTC. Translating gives CAIRGPATGNYGYTF.

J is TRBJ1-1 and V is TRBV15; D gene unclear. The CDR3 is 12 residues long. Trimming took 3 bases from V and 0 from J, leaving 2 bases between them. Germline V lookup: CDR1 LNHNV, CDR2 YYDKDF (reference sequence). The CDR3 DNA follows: TGTGCCACCAGCAGTGTGAACACTGAAGCTTTCTTT. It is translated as CATSSVNTEAFF.

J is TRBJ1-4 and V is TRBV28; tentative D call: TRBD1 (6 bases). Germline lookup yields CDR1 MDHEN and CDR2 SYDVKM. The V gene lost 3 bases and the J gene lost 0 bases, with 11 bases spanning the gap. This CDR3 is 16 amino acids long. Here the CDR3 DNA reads TGTGCCAGCAGTTTCAGGGGTCCCGCAACTAATGAAAAACTGTTTTTT. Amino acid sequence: CASSFRGPATNEKLFF.

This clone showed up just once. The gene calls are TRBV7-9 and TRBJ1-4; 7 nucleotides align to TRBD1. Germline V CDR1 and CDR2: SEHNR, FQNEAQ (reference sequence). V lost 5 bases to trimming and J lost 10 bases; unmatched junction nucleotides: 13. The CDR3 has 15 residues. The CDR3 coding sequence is TGTGCCAGCAGCCCCGCCGGAGGGGGCTCGGTAAAACTGTTTTTT. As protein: CASSPAGGGSVKLFF. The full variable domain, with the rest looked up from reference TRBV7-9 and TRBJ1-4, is DTGVSQNPRHKITKRGQNVTFRCDPISEHNRLYWYRQTLGQGPEFLTYFQNEAQLEKSRLLSDRFSAERPKGSFSTLEIQRTEQGDSAMYLCASSPAGGGSVKLFFGSGTQLSVL.

The CDR3 region has the DNA TGTGCCAGCAGCCAAGGCCGGATAGGGGGACAGGTCGGGGAGGAGACCCAGTACTTC. Amino acid sequence: CASSQGRIGGQVGEETQYF. The chain is built from TRBV4-2 and TRBJ2-5; 8 nucleotides align to TRBD1. With V trimmed by 1 base and J by 5 bases, 18 bases remained unmatched. Germline V gene sequence: CDR1 LGHNA, CDR2 YNFKEQ. CDR3 length equals 19 residues.

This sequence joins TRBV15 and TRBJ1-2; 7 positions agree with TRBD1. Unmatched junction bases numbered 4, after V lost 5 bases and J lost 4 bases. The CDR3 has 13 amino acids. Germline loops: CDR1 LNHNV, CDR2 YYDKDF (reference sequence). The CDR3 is CATSVGTAYGYTF. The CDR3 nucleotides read TGTGCCACCAGCGTCGGGACAGCCTATGGCTACACCTTC.